The rows below give T cell receptor beta chains drawn from one sample of a study of response to subunit inactivated influenza vaccine. TCRdb analysed the RT-PCR reads with MiXCR anew, one entry per CDR3 protein. The sample has about 150,000 distinct CDR3 sequences; roughly 10% are singletons. Sequencing used CD8+ T cells sorted from PBMCs, obtained around 25 months after vaccination. The source is a man aged 45-69 years who received an inactivated influenza vaccine. The CDR3 runs from the conserved cysteine through the conserved F or W. The D gene is left open where the match is weak. Part of the rows lack a size; the others show once, few, many or a class for expanded clones.

CDR3 length: 10; J gene: TRBJ2-1; D gene: .; clone size: few; V gene: TRBV29-1; CDR3 DNA: TGCAGCGTTGTTGGGGGGCCTGAATTCTTC; CDR3 protein: CSVVGGPEFF
CDR3 length: 16; J gene: TRBJ2-2; D gene: TRBD1; clone size: large; V gene: TRBV27; CDR3 DNA: TGTGCCAGCAGTGGGGAGACAGGGTACAACACCGGGGAGCTGTTTTTT; CDR3 protein: CASSGETGYNTGELFF
CDR3 length: 16; J gene: TRBJ2-3; D gene: .; clone size: .; V gene: TRBV11-2; CDR3 DNA: TGTGCCAGCAGCTTGGGTCTCACGGGACGCACAGATACGCAGTATTTT; CDR3 protein: CASSLGLTGRTDTQYF
CDR3 length: 15; J gene: TRBJ2-3; D gene: TRBD2; clone size: few; V gene: TRBV9; CDR3 DNA: TGTGCCAGCAGCGTAGGGCGGGAGTATGAAGATACGCAGTATTTT; CDR3 protein: CASSVGREYEDTQYF
CDR3 length: 17; J gene: TRBJ1-5; D gene: TRBD1; clone size: .; V gene: TRBV27; CDR3 DNA: TGTGCCAGCAGTTTAACAGGGGCCTTCCAGGCCAATCAGCCCCAGCATTTT; CDR3 protein: CASSLTGAFQANQPQHF
CDR3 length: 12; J gene: TRBJ2-1; D gene: .; clone size: .; V gene: TRBV3-1; CDR3 DNA: TGTGCCAGCAGCCACGGCAGCTATGAGCAGTTCTTC; CDR3 protein: CASSHGSYEQFF
CDR3 length: 13; J gene: TRBJ2-7; D gene: .; clone size: few; V gene: TRBV4-1; CDR3 DNA: TGCGCCAGCAGCCAAGAGTTTAGCGGAAGTCAGTACTTC; CDR3 protein: CASSQEFSGSQYF
CDR3 length: 13; J gene: TRBJ2-5; D gene: .; clone size: .; V gene: TRBV2; CDR3 DNA: TGTGCCAGCAGTGAAGGATTCGTAGAGACCCAGTACTTC; CDR3 protein: CASSEGFVETQYF
CDR3 length: 14; J gene: TRBJ2-1; D gene: .; clone size: many; V gene: TRBV5-1; CDR3 DNA: TGCGCCAGCAGCTTGTGGATTAGGAACAATGAGCAGTTCTTC; CDR3 protein: CASSLWIRNNEQFF
CDR3 length: 15; J gene: TRBJ1-1; D gene: .; clone size: many; V gene: TRBV2; CDR3 DNA: TGTGCCAGCAGGCCGGGAACTCTCATGAACACTGAAGCTTTCTTT; CDR3 protein: CASRPGTLMNTEAFF
CDR3 length: 15; J gene: TRBJ2-7; D gene: TRBD2; clone size: .; V gene: TRBV29-1; CDR3 DNA: TGCAGCGTTGAATTTCGACTAGCGGGAGCCTACGAGCAGTACTTC; CDR3 protein: CSVEFRLAGAYEQYF
CDR3 length: 16; J gene: TRBJ2-5; D gene: TRBD2; clone size: .; V gene: TRBV5-1; CDR3 DNA: TGCGCCAGCAGAGATAGCGGGAGGGCCCGGGGAGAGACCCAGTACTTC; CDR3 protein: CASRDSGRARGETQYF
CDR3 length: 15; J gene: TRBJ2-2; D gene: TRBD2; clone size: many; V gene: TRBV6-5; CDR3 DNA: TGTGCCAGCAGACGGACTAGCGGGGGCACCGGGGAGCTGTTTTTT; CDR3 protein: CASRRTSGGTGELFF
CDR3 length: 15; J gene: TRBJ1-4; D gene: .; clone size: .; V gene: TRBV4-2; CDR3 DNA: TGTGCCAGCAGCCAAGAAGGAGATACAGATGAAAAACTGTTTTTT; CDR3 protein: CASSQEGDTDEKLFF
CDR3 length: 14; J gene: TRBJ1-2; D gene: .; clone size: many; V gene: TRBV2; CDR3 DNA: TGTGCCAGCAGTGATAGGGGACAAAGCTATGGCTACACCTTC; CDR3 protein: CASSDRGQSYGYTF
CDR3 length: 16; J gene: TRBJ2-2; D gene: TRBD2; clone size: few; V gene: TRBV12-3/TRBV12-4; CDR3 DNA: TGTGCCAGCAGTGCCCCCGGGACTAGAGTTACCGGGGAGCTGTTTTTT; CDR3 protein: CASSAPGTRVTGELFF
CDR3 length: 18; J gene: TRBJ2-2; D gene: TRBD2; clone size: few; V gene: TRBV28; CDR3 DNA: TGTGCCAGCAGTTTCCCGACTAGCGGGAGTTCGAACACCGGGGAGCTGTTTTTT; CDR3 protein: CASSFPTSGSSNTGELFF
CDR3 length: 14; J gene: TRBJ1-1; D gene: .; clone size: few; V gene: TRBV5-5; CDR3 DNA: TGTGCCAGCAGCTTGGAAGGAGGGGACACTGAAGCTTTCTTT; CDR3 protein: CASSLEGGDTEAFF
CDR3 length: 15; J gene: TRBJ2-2; D gene: .; clone size: .; V gene: TRBV6-1; CDR3 DNA: TGTGCCAGTTCTGACTCCGTTTTGAGCACCGGGGAGCTGTTTTTT; CDR3 protein: CASSDSVLSTGELFF
CDR3 length: 17; J gene: TRBJ2-7; D gene: TRBD1; clone size: few; V gene: TRBV7-2; CDR3 DNA: TGTGCCAGCAGTATTCCTCCCGGGACAGCCTACTCCTACGAGCAGTACTTC; CDR3 protein: CASSIPPGTAYSYEQYF
CDR3 length: 18; J gene: TRBJ2-7; D gene: TRBD1; clone size: .; V gene: TRBV3-1; CDR3 DNA: TGTGCCAGCAGCCAAGATGCTCCCGGGACAGTTACCTCCTACGAGCAGTACTTC; CDR3 protein: CASSQDAPGTVTSYEQYF
CDR3 length: 13; J gene: TRBJ2-3; D gene: .; clone size: .; V gene: TRBV20-1; CDR3 DNA: TGCAGTGCCCCGGGACTTTACACAGATACGCAGTATTTT; CDR3 protein: CSAPGLYTDTQYF
CDR3 length: 14; J gene: TRBJ2-3; D gene: .; clone size: .; V gene: TRBV11-2; CDR3 DNA: TGTGCCAGCGGTGAGGGGGTAAACACAGATACGCAGTATTTT; CDR3 protein: CASGEGVNTDTQYF
CDR3 length: 16; J gene: TRBJ2-1; D gene: .; clone size: few; V gene: TRBV11-2; CDR3 DNA: TGTGCCAGCAGCTTAGGTAGCACCAAATCCTACAATGAGCAGTTCTTC; CDR3 protein: CASSLGSTKSYNEQFF
CDR3 length: 15; J gene: TRBJ2-1; D gene: TRBD2; clone size: many; V gene: TRBV5-8; CDR3 DNA: TGTGCCAGCAGCTTGACTAGCGGGAGTTCCAATGAGCAGTTCTTC; CDR3 protein: CASSLTSGSSNEQFF
CDR3 length: 13; J gene: TRBJ2-7; D gene: .; clone size: .; V gene: TRBV29-1; CDR3 DNA: TGCAGCGTTGAAGAGCGGGAAGCCTACGAGCAGTACTTC; CDR3 protein: CSVEEREAYEQYF
CDR3 length: 12; J gene: TRBJ2-7; D gene: .; clone size: many; V gene: TRBV7-2; CDR3 DNA: TGTGCCAGCAGCCCCCTATCCTACGAGCAGTACTTC; CDR3 protein: CASSPLSYEQYF
CDR3 length: 15; J gene: TRBJ2-5; D gene: .; clone size: .; V gene: TRBV4-2; CDR3 DNA: TGTGCCAGCAGCCAAGATCAAGGTGCGCAAGAGACCCAGTACTTC; CDR3 protein: CASSQDQGAQETQYF
CDR3 length: 16; J gene: TRBJ1-3; D gene: .; clone size: .; V gene: TRBV20-1; CDR3 DNA: TGCAGTGCTAGAGATTCCGGGGTCCACTCTGGAAACACCATATATTTT; CDR3 protein: CSARDSGVHSGNTIYF
CDR3 length: 13; J gene: TRBJ2-5; D gene: .; clone size: few; V gene: TRBV6-5; CDR3 DNA: TGTGCCAGCAGTTTCCGGGACCAAGAGACCCAGTACTTC; CDR3 protein: CASSFRDQETQYF
CDR3 length: 15; J gene: TRBJ2-7; D gene: TRBD1; clone size: .; V gene: TRBV5-1; CDR3 DNA: TGCGCCAGCAGCTTGGTTCAGGGGGCTCCCTACGAGCAGTACTTC; CDR3 protein: CASSLVQGAPYEQYF
CDR3 length: 14; J gene: TRBJ2-5; D gene: TRBD2; clone size: many; V gene: TRBV9; CDR3 DNA: TGTGCCAGCAGCGTAGAAAGCGGGAGGGAGACCCAGTACTTC; CDR3 protein: CASSVESGRETQYF
CDR3 length: 14; J gene: TRBJ2-2; D gene: .; clone size: few; V gene: TRBV15; CDR3 DNA: TGTGCCACCAGCAGACGAAGGGACACCGGGGAGCTGTTTTTT; CDR3 protein: CATSRRRDTGELFF